This T cell receptor beta chain was sequenced in a study of tumor-infiltrating lymphocytes in localized non-small cell lung cancer. The wider study: The cohort mixed smokers and never-smokers, several histologies, and some post-neoadjuvant-chemotherapy samples. Broader study findings: Each assay used a separate piece of the same tissue. No T-cell fraction difference was seen between IM1 and IM2 tumors. Tumor T-cell fraction was not associated with recurrence-free survival.

Germline V gene lookup returns CDR1 SGHNT and CDR2 YYREEE (reference sequence). This CDR3 has 13 residues. V was shortened by 2 bases and J by 10 bases, with 15 bases between the two germline ends. The protocol was immunoSEQ multiplex PCR, while the TCRdb copy is restricted to in-frame clones and leaves out a portion. The sample has 20,000 to 30,000 clones; 55% to 75% are singletons. On this clone itself: Its antigen is undetermined.

Sequencing was performed on lung tumor tissue. The rearrangement joins TRBV5-4 to TRBJ1-1; perhaps TRBD1 as D (5 bases). The TCR comes from a human donor with non-small cell lung cancer. For the CDR3, the DNA is TGTGCCAGCAGCTTCAGTGAGGGGCAGCGAGCTTTCTTT. Translation: CASSFSEGQRAFF.